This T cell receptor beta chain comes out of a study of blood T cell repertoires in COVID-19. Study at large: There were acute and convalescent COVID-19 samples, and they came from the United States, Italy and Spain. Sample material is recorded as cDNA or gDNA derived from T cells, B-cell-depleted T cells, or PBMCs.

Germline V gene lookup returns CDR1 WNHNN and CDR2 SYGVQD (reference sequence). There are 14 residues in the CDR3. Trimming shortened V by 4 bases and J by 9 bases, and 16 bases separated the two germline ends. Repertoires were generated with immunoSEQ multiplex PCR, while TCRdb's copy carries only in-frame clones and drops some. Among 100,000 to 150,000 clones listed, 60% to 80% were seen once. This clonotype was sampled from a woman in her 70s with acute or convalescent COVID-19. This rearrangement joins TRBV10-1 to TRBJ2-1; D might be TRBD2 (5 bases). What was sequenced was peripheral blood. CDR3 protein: CASSAGSPLAEQFF. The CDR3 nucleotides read TGCGCCAGCAGTGCTGGGAGTCCCTTGGCTGAGCAGTTCTTC.